These T cell receptor beta chains were read from a single sample in a study of T-cell memory formation after mild COVID-19. A single record per CDR3 protein comes from TCRdb applying MiXCR to the 5' RACE reads. In the table there are 140,000 to 150,000 distinct CDR3 sequences, around 27% of which are singletons. The sequenced sample consisted of PBMCs or a T cell subset sorted from them (not recorded which). These receptors were taken from an adult woman who had mild COVID-19 (a few samples of this study predate the infection). Cell type and time point are not known. Each CDR3 is given with its conserved first and last residue. The D gene is left open where the match is weak. Not every row has a clone size; where given, it reads once, few, many or a size class.

cdr3_aa: CASSVPASSEAFF; cdr3_nt: TGTGCCAGCAGTGTCCCAGCATCCAGTGAAGCTTTCTTT; j_call: TRBJ1-1; d_call: -; clone_size: few; v_call: TRBV25-1
cdr3_aa: CASSYEPTSLEQFF; cdr3_nt: TGTGCCAGCAGTTACGAGCCGACTAGCCTCGAGCAGTTCTTC; j_call: TRBJ2-1; d_call: TRBD2; clone_size: -; v_call: TRBV6-5
cdr3_aa: CASSQLAGVPYEQYF; cdr3_nt: TGTGCCAGCAGCCAACTAGCGGGAGTCCCCTACGAGCAGTACTTC; j_call: TRBJ2-7; d_call: TRBD2; clone_size: -; v_call: TRBV12-3/TRBV12-4
cdr3_aa: CATSRGGGASYGYTF; cdr3_nt: TGTGCCACCAGCAGAGGTGGGGGCGCTTCATACGGCTACACCTTC; j_call: TRBJ1-2; d_call: -; clone_size: -; v_call: TRBV15
cdr3_aa: CASSLASGNVHNEQFF; cdr3_nt: TGTGCCAGCAGCTTGGCTAGCGGAAATGTACACAATGAGCAGTTCTTC; j_call: TRBJ2-1; d_call: TRBD2; clone_size: -; v_call: TRBV5-6
cdr3_aa: CASSSGLAGYGEQFF; cdr3_nt: TGTGCCAGCAGTTCCGGTCTAGCGGGGTACGGTGAGCAGTTCTTC; j_call: TRBJ2-1; d_call: TRBD2; clone_size: -; v_call: TRBV6-5
cdr3_aa: CASSLEAQLGQGLHEQFF; cdr3_nt: TGCGCCAGCAGCTTGGAGGCGCAGTTGGGACAGGGGCTCCATGAGCAGTTCTTC; j_call: TRBJ2-1; d_call: TRBD1; clone_size: few; v_call: TRBV5-1
cdr3_aa: CASSQGPTGDNEQYF; cdr3_nt: TGCGCCAGCAGCCAAGGACCTACAGGGGATAACGAGCAGTACTTC; j_call: TRBJ2-7; d_call: TRBD1; clone_size: few; v_call: TRBV4-1
cdr3_aa: CATSRELGGEYNEQFF; cdr3_nt: TGTGCCACCAGCAGAGAGCTTGGAGGCGAGTACAATGAGCAGTTCTTC; j_call: TRBJ2-1; d_call: -; clone_size: many; v_call: TRBV15
cdr3_aa: CASSQEDRRPDTQYF; cdr3_nt: TGCGCCAGCAGCCAAGAGGATAGAAGGCCAGATACGCAGTATTTT; j_call: TRBJ2-3; d_call: -; clone_size: few; v_call: TRBV4-1
cdr3_aa: CASSTTGGDGYTF; cdr3_nt: TGTGCCAGCAGTACTACAGGGGGCGATGGCTACACCTTC; j_call: TRBJ1-2; d_call: TRBD1; clone_size: -; v_call: TRBV6-5
cdr3_aa: CASSSRDRGFYGYTF; cdr3_nt: TGTGCCAGCAGCTCCCGGGACAGGGGATTCTATGGCTACACCTTC; j_call: TRBJ1-2; d_call: TRBD1; clone_size: few; v_call: TRBV11-2
cdr3_aa: CASSLSGVETQYF; cdr3_nt: TGTGCCAGCAGTTTATCGGGTGTGGAGACCCAGTACTTC; j_call: TRBJ2-5; d_call: -; clone_size: -; v_call: TRBV12-3/TRBV12-4
cdr3_aa: CASSTGHSLYNEQFF; cdr3_nt: TGTGCCAGCAGCACAGGACATTCGCTCTACAATGAGCAGTTCTTC; j_call: TRBJ2-1; d_call: -; clone_size: few; v_call: TRBV7-3
cdr3_aa: CASSFGRDLSSYEQYF; cdr3_nt: TGTGCCAGCAGCTTTGGAAGGGATCTCTCCAGCTACGAGCAGTACTTC; j_call: TRBJ2-7; d_call: -; clone_size: few; v_call: TRBV7-9
cdr3_aa: CASSHNPGQGVRDTQYF; cdr3_nt: TGTGCCAGCAGCCACAATCCTGGACAGGGCGTCAGAGATACGCAGTATTTT; j_call: TRBJ2-3; d_call: TRBD1; clone_size: -; v_call: TRBV13
cdr3_aa: CASSVVGQIYNEQFF; cdr3_nt: TGTGCCAGCAGCGTTGTGGGGCAGATTTACAATGAGCAGTTCTTC; j_call: TRBJ2-1; d_call: -; clone_size: -; v_call: TRBV2
cdr3_aa: CASTGGGYYEQYF; cdr3_nt: TGTGCCAGCACTGGCGGCGGTTACTACGAGCAGTACTTC; j_call: TRBJ2-7; d_call: -; clone_size: -; v_call: TRBV7-9
cdr3_aa: CASSLAFPFDNEQFF; cdr3_nt: TGTGCCAGCAGCTTGGCTTTTCCATTTGACAATGAGCAGTTCTTC; j_call: TRBJ2-1; d_call: -; clone_size: -; v_call: TRBV5-5
cdr3_aa: CASSPSVSGIYNEQFF; cdr3_nt: TGTGCCAGCAGCCCCTCGGTTAGCGGGATATACAATGAGCAGTTCTTC; j_call: TRBJ2-1; d_call: TRBD2; clone_size: few; v_call: TRBV7-9
cdr3_aa: CSAREGRDYNEQFF; cdr3_nt: TGCAGTGCTAGAGAGGGAAGGGATTACAATGAGCAGTTCTTC; j_call: TRBJ2-1; d_call: -; clone_size: many; v_call: TRBV20-1
cdr3_aa: CSARGESGPNYGYTF; cdr3_nt: TGCAGTGCTAGAGGAGAGTCCGGGCCTAACTATGGCTACACCTTC; j_call: TRBJ1-2; d_call: -; clone_size: -; v_call: TRBV20-1
cdr3_aa: CAIVGRDRSYEQYF; cdr3_nt: TGTGCCATCGTTGGTCGGGATCGGTCCTACGAGCAGTACTTC; j_call: TRBJ2-7; d_call: -; clone_size: few; v_call: TRBV10-3
cdr3_aa: CASSQDKRGLGEQYF; cdr3_nt: TGCGCCAGCAGCCAAGATAAGAGAGGGTTGGGTGAGCAGTACTTC; j_call: TRBJ2-7; d_call: -; clone_size: -; v_call: TRBV4-3
cdr3_aa: CASGLEGGGGDYGYTF; cdr3_nt: TGTGCTAGTGGTTTGGAAGGGGGAGGTGGTGACTATGGCTACACCTTC; j_call: TRBJ1-2; d_call: -; clone_size: -; v_call: TRBV12-5
cdr3_aa: CASSKVRLGTASYEQYF; cdr3_nt: TGTGCCAGCAGCAAAGTGCGCCTGGGGACCGCTTCCTACGAGCAGTACTTC; j_call: TRBJ2-7; d_call: -; clone_size: few; v_call: TRBV21-1
cdr3_aa: CASSLANGGATDTQYF; cdr3_nt: TGCGCCAGCAGCTTGGCCAACGGGGGGGCCACAGATACGCAGTATTTT; j_call: TRBJ2-3; d_call: TRBD2; clone_size: once; v_call: TRBV5-1
cdr3_aa: CASSLDVGGWTDTQYF; cdr3_nt: TGTGCCAGCAGCTTAGATGTTGGGGGTTGGACAGATACGCAGTATTTT; j_call: TRBJ2-3; d_call: -; clone_size: few; v_call: TRBV7-8
cdr3_aa: CASSFGPEQPQHF; cdr3_nt: TGTGCCAGCAGTTTTGGACCTGAACAGCCCCAGCATTTT; j_call: TRBJ1-5; d_call: -; clone_size: -; v_call: TRBV12-3/TRBV12-4
cdr3_aa: CASSLWGSGGANVLTF; cdr3_nt: TGTGCCAGCAGCTTGTGGGGATCAGGTGGGGCCAACGTCCTGACTTTC; j_call: TRBJ2-6; d_call: -; clone_size: -; v_call: TRBV5-5
cdr3_aa: CASSLVQGPYEQYF; cdr3_nt: TGCGCCAGCAGCTTGGTGCAAGGCCCCTACGAGCAGTACTTC; j_call: TRBJ2-7; d_call: -; clone_size: few; v_call: TRBV5-1
cdr3_aa: CASSPSSGSGYNEQFF; cdr3_nt: TGTGCCAGCAGCCCCTCTAGCGGGAGTGGCTACAATGAGCAGTTCTTC; j_call: TRBJ2-1; d_call: TRBD2; clone_size: -; v_call: TRBV13
cdr3_aa: CASTPLGQNTGELFF; cdr3_nt: TGTGCCAGCACCCCCCTAGGACAAAACACCGGGGAGCTGTTTTTT; j_call: TRBJ2-2; d_call: -; clone_size: -; v_call: TRBV6-5
cdr3_aa: CASSFWEVQRNEQFF; cdr3_nt: TGTGCCAGCAGCTTCTGGGAGGTTCAGAGGAATGAGCAGTTCTTC; j_call: TRBJ2-1; d_call: -; clone_size: -; v_call: TRBV7-2
cdr3_aa: CATSRGKVANYGYTF; cdr3_nt: TGTGCCACCAGCAGAGGCAAGGTTGCTAACTATGGCTACACCTTC; j_call: TRBJ1-2; d_call: -; clone_size: few; v_call: TRBV15
cdr3_aa: CATSTLRTTGYSYEQYF; cdr3_nt: TGTGCCACCAGCACCCTCCGGACTACAGGTTATTCCTACGAGCAGTACTTC; j_call: TRBJ2-7; d_call: -; clone_size: few; v_call: TRBV15
cdr3_aa: CSVDGFSSYNEQFF; cdr3_nt: TGCAGCGTTGACGGGTTTAGCTCCTACAATGAGCAGTTCTTC; j_call: TRBJ2-1; d_call: -; clone_size: few; v_call: TRBV29-1
cdr3_aa: CASSLAPVGELETQYF; cdr3_nt: TGCGCCAGCAGCTTGGCGCCAGTTGGGGAGCTCGAGACCCAGTACTTC; j_call: TRBJ2-5; d_call: -; clone_size: many; v_call: TRBV5-1
cdr3_aa: CASSSLREEQFF; cdr3_nt: TGTGCCAGCAGTTCCCTGAGGGAGGAGCAGTTCTTC; j_call: TRBJ2-1; d_call: -; clone_size: -; v_call: TRBV11-2
cdr3_aa: CASSLVLGTGVYEQFF; cdr3_nt: TGTGCCAGCAGCTTAGTCCTCGGGACAGGGGTCTATGAGCAGTTCTTC; j_call: TRBJ2-1; d_call: TRBD1; clone_size: few; v_call: TRBV7-6
cdr3_aa: CASRLRQASTDTQYF; cdr3_nt: TGCGCCAGCAGACTAAGACAGGCCAGCACAGATACGCAGTATTTT; j_call: TRBJ2-3; d_call: -; clone_size: -; v_call: TRBV5-1
cdr3_aa: CASSYLGGGQGDTQYF; cdr3_nt: TGTGCCAGCAGTTACCTCGGCGGGGGGCAGGGAGATACGCAGTATTTT; j_call: TRBJ2-3; d_call: TRBD2; clone_size: few; v_call: TRBV6-6
cdr3_aa: CASSPRLSYEQYF; cdr3_nt: TGCGCCAGCAGTCCTCGGCTATCCTACGAGCAGTACTTC; j_call: TRBJ2-7; d_call: -; clone_size: -; v_call: TRBV5-1
cdr3_aa: CASSLAAGGETQYF; cdr3_nt: TGTGCCAGCAGCTTAGCTGCAGGAGGAGAGACCCAGTACTTC; j_call: TRBJ2-5; d_call: -; clone_size: -; v_call: TRBV7-6
cdr3_aa: CASSSSGRAENEQFF; cdr3_nt: TGTGCCAGCAGCTCTAGCGGGAGGGCCGAGAATGAGCAGTTCTTC; j_call: TRBJ2-1; d_call: TRBD2; clone_size: -; v_call: TRBV7-9
cdr3_aa: CASRQIGFPYEQYF; cdr3_nt: TGTGCCAGCAGACAAATCGGATTCCCCTACGAGCAGTACTTC; j_call: TRBJ2-7; d_call: -; clone_size: -; v_call: TRBV13
cdr3_aa: CASSLGTGTGNTEAFF; cdr3_nt: TGTGCCAGCAGTTTGGGCACCGGGACGGGGAACACTGAAGCTTTCTTT; j_call: TRBJ1-1; d_call: -; clone_size: once; v_call: TRBV27
cdr3_aa: CASSFIAGGSTDTQYF; cdr3_nt: TGTGCCAGCAGCTTCATAGCGGGAGGGAGCACAGATACGCAGTATTTT; j_call: TRBJ2-3; d_call: TRBD2; clone_size: -; v_call: TRBV7-2
cdr3_aa: CASSPKITGSGYTF; cdr3_nt: TGTGCCAGCAGCCCTAAAATCACAGGGAGTGGCTACACCTTC; j_call: TRBJ1-2; d_call: -; clone_size: -; v_call: TRBV3-1
cdr3_aa: CASSLSLGPGTGELFF; cdr3_nt: TGTGCCAGCAGCTTAAGTCTAGGGCCCGGGACCGGGGAGCTGTTTTTT; j_call: TRBJ2-2; d_call: -; clone_size: few; v_call: TRBV7-6
cdr3_aa: CASSPGDRGLDEQYF; cdr3_nt: TGCGCCAGCAGCCCGGGGGACAGGGGTCTCGACGAGCAGTACTTC; j_call: TRBJ2-7; d_call: TRBD1; clone_size: few; v_call: TRBV5-1
cdr3_aa: CASSPKRVGTLMNTEAFF; cdr3_nt: TGTGCCAGCAGCCCGAAGCGGGTTGGGACATTAATGAACACTGAAGCTTTCTTT; j_call: TRBJ1-1; d_call: -; clone_size: once; v_call: TRBV3-1
cdr3_aa: CASSPTSGRGEQFF; cdr3_nt: TGTGCCAGCAGTCCGACTAGCGGGAGGGGTGAGCAGTTCTTC; j_call: TRBJ2-1; d_call: TRBD2; clone_size: -; v_call: TRBV6-5
cdr3_aa: CASSLDRSRDTQYF; cdr3_nt: TGCGCCAGCAGCCTAGACAGGAGCAGAGATACGCAGTATTTT; j_call: TRBJ2-3; d_call: -; clone_size: -; v_call: TRBV5-1
cdr3_aa: CASSLLAGALRETQYF; cdr3_nt: TGTGCCAGCAGCCTACTAGCGGGAGCCCTAAGGGAGACCCAGTACTTC; j_call: TRBJ2-5; d_call: TRBD2; clone_size: -; v_call: TRBV7-9
cdr3_aa: CASSPLLASHEQFF; cdr3_nt: TGTGCCAGCAGCCCCCTACTAGCGTCCCATGAGCAGTTCTTC; j_call: TRBJ2-1; d_call: TRBD2; clone_size: few; v_call: TRBV27
cdr3_aa: CASSADRGVETQYF; cdr3_nt: TGTGCCAGCAGTGCTGACAGGGGCGTGGAGACCCAGTACTTC; j_call: TRBJ2-5; d_call: TRBD1; clone_size: many; v_call: TRBV12-3/TRBV12-4
cdr3_aa: CASSLAGLETQYF; cdr3_nt: TGTGCCAGCAGTTTGGCGGGGTTGGAGACCCAGTACTTC; j_call: TRBJ2-5; d_call: -; clone_size: -; v_call: TRBV12-3/TRBV12-4
cdr3_aa: CASSPGTAFYEQYF; cdr3_nt: TGTGCCAGCAGTCCCGGGACAGCTTTCTACGAGCAGTACTTC; j_call: TRBJ2-7; d_call: TRBD1; clone_size: few; v_call: TRBV6-2/TRBV6-3